The present entry profiles one TCR beta chain with its context. Its cognate antigen is unknown. This sample was included in a study of T cells in tumors after PD-1 blockade. Study-level findings and limits: Some novel exhausted tumor clones appeared in pre-treatment blood, suggesting peripheral recruitment. Two pre-treatment samples showed no clonal replacement between them.

Template: tumor biopsy or peripheral blood genomic DNA, about 550-6,500 ng per sample. Trimming left V 1 base short and J 6 bases short, with 22 bases between. The CDR3 spans 18 residues. Germline values: CDR1 SNHLY, CDR2 FYNNEI. Profiling relied on immunoSEQ multiplex PCR, and the TCRdb table lists in-frame clones only, not all of them. The sample has about 5,800 clones, 60% to 80% seen once. Here the sequenced sample was tumor tissue, taken before anti-PD-1 treatment. This chain connects TRBV2 to TRBJ1-5, with D possibly matching TRBD1 (5 bases). The TCR originated in a human donor with basal cell carcinoma. The CDR3 sequence is CASSEGGWGTHSGQPQHF. Here the CDR3 DNA reads TGTGCCAGCAGTGAAGGTGGATGGGGCACCCATAGCGGTCAGCCCCAGCATTTT.